This TCR beta chain appears in the sequencing data of a study of blood T cell repertoires in COVID-19. Using immunoSEQ multiplex PCR, the repertoire was profiled, and TCRdb retains in-frame clones only, with some absent. The table includes more than 350,000 clones, around nine tenths detected once. The CDR3 length is 15 residues. The germline V gene has CDR1 KGHSH and CDR2 LQKENI. Trimming stripped 3 bases from V and 7 bases from J, with 18 bases between. The receptor was derived from a woman in her forties or fifties who had recovered from COVID-19. The source material was PBMCs or T cells enriched from blood (not recorded which). The chain joins TRBV18 to TRBJ1-2, with D possibly matching TRBD1 (6 bases). As DNA, the CDR3 is TGTGCCAGCTCACCTAATCAGGGGAAAGAGGCTGGCTACACCTTC. Encoded protein: CASSPNQGKEAGYTF.